Presented here are 11 T cell receptor beta chains from one specimen sequenced in a study of regulatory T cells in long-lasting Graves disease. Sample time point: persistent/refractory GD, antithyroid drugs over 5 years with positive TRAb. Construction of the TCR library relied on RNA isolated from PBMCs. Construction of TCR beta libraries relied on iRepertoire HTBI primers and on Arm-PCR targeting CDR3 regions. TCRdb recomputed calls from the multiplex PCR reads with MiXCR, one row per CDR3 protein. In the table there are a few hundred thousand distinct CDR3 sequences, around 20% of which are singletons. The starting material was peripheral blood mononuclear cells (PBMCs), obtained when the disease was refractory, from a patient treated with antithyroid drugs. The receptors were gathered from a female donor with Graves disease.

This clonotype was seen repeatedly, ten times or more. V usage is TRBV3-1 and J usage is TRBJ2-7; D ambiguous. Germline CDR1 reads LGHDT; CDR2 reads YNNKEL (reference sequence). The V and J ends lost 3 bases and 5 bases respectively, with 5 bases between them. There are 11 residues in the CDR3. CDR3 region: CASSQVHEQYF. In DNA, the CDR3 is TGTGCCAGCAGCCAGGTACACGAGCAGTACTTC.

This clonotype turned up a few times. The chain combines TRBV2 with TRBJ1-2, with 9 bases identical to TRBD1. Germline trimming cut 7 bases from V and 4 bases from J; bases unmatched to any gene: 10. This CDR3 region has 15 residues. In germline, CDR1 is SNHLY, CDR2 FYNNEI. Written as DNA, the CDR3 is TGTGCCAGCACTACCAGGGGGACAGGGAGCTATGGCTACACCTTC. Protein: CASTTRGTGSYGYTF.

With respect to this clonotype: One base away lies a much larger clone, so this may be a sequencing read error. The chain uses TRBV6-2 or TRBV6-3 and TRBJ1-1; TRBD2 agrees at 15 bases. The J call is in doubt because the DNA end fits TRBJ2-7 better. Germline loops: CDR1 MNHEY, CDR2 SVGEGT. This CDR3 has 17 amino acids. The DNA of the CDR3 is TGTGCCGGCAGTTACTCAGTAGGACTAGCGGGAGGGCGGGAGCAGTACTTC. It is translated as CAGSYSVGLAGGREQYF.

This clonotype was seen at least ten times. The rearrangement joins TRBV11-2 to TRBJ2-2, with 9 bases matching TRBD2. This CDR3 is 18 amino acids long. From germline, CDR1 is SGHAT and CDR2 FQNNGV. V shed 4 bases and J 3 bases; nucleotides not matched to a gene: 12. The CDR3 protein is CASSSRLAVDGDTGELFF. CDR3 nucleotides: TGTGCCAGCAGCTCAAGACTAGCGGTCGATGGCGACACCGGGGAGCTGTTTTTT.

The gene calls are TRBV2 and TRBJ1-5, with D tentatively TRBD1 (5 bases). Germline CDR1 SNHLY, CDR2 FYNNEI. This CDR3 spans 14 amino acids. V was shortened by 4 bases and J by 5 bases, with 12 bases between the two germline ends. The CDR3 spells CASSGEGTYQPQHF. The CDR3 DNA is TGTGCCAGCAGTGGTGAGGGGACCTATCAGCCCCAGCATTTT.

About this clonotype itself: This may arise from a read error, as a much more abundant clone is one base away. This rearrangement joins TRBV10-1 to TRBJ2-7; possible D gene TRBD1, 6 bases. This CDR3 is built from 13 residues. Germline CDR1 is WNHNN and CDR2 is SYGVQD (reference sequence). The CDR3 sequence: CANPGQSYYERYF. The CDR3 bases are TGCGCCAACCCCGGACAGTCTTACTACGAGCGGTACTTC.

The genes are TRBV20-1 and TRBJ1-5; D gene ambiguous. V was pared by 0 bases and J by 7 bases, with 16 bases between. Germline V gene lookup returns CDR1 DFQATT and CDR2 SNEGSKA (reference sequence). The CDR3 runs to 15 residues. CDR3 sequence: CSARDLAAGDQPQHF. DNA of the CDR3: TGCAGTGCTAGAGATCTAGCGGCAGGAGACCAGCCCCAGCATTTT.

The chain employs TRBV20-1 and TRBJ2-6, with D hard to call. The CDR3 has 12 residues. V dropped 7 bases and J dropped 0 bases, with 4 bases sitting between them. CDR1 and CDR2 (germline): DFQATT, SNEGSKA (reference sequence). The CDR3 spells CSGISGANVLTF. The CDR3, as DNA: TGCAGTGGTATCTCTGGGGCCAACGTCCTGACTTTC.

This clonotype was picked up a small number of times. The genes are TRBV20-1 and TRBJ2-5; 16 bases line up with TRBD2. The germline V gene has CDR1 DFQATT and CDR2 SNEGSKA (reference sequence). This CDR3 comprises 18 residues. Germline trimming cut 2 bases from V and 1 base from J; bases unmatched to any gene: 7. CDR3 amino acids: CSARSPGLAGGPQETQYF. As DNA, the CDR3 is TGCAGTGCTAGATCGCCGGGACTAGCGGGGGGGCCCCAAGAGACCCAGTACTTC.

In its sample, this clonotype was seen many times. CDR3 in amino acids: CASSEIRGNTEAFF. DNA of the CDR3: TGTGCCAGCAGTGAGATAAGAGGGAACACTGAAGCTTTCTTT. The rearrangement joins TRBV2 to TRBJ1-1; no reliable D call. Germline CDR1 is SNHLY and CDR2 is FYNNEI. The CDR3 is 14 residues long. Trimming stripped 3 bases from V and 1 base from J, with 9 bases between.

This clonotype occurred a few times. The gene calls are TRBV28 and TRBJ1-6; possibly TRBD1 for D (5 bases). The CDR3 spans 12 residues. Germline V gene lookup returns CDR1 MDHEN and CDR2 SYDVKM. V was clipped by 6 bases and J by 12 bases, with 12 bases between them. The CDR3 protein is CASSSQGLPLHF. CDR3 coding DNA: TGTGCCAGCAGCAGTCAGGGCTTACCCCTCCACTTT.